This T cell receptor (beta chain) was recorded in a study of OX40 agonist ivuxolimab in advanced cancers. Study results and limitations: Mean expanded clone counts were higher in CD8+ than CD4+ T cells.

As to this clone: Antigen: not known.

Clones were sequenced by immunoSEQ multiplex PCR, and TCRdb holds only the in-frame ones, with some missing. The sample records roughly 30,000 clones, approximately 81% being singletons. The V gene's germline CDR1 is SGHAT and CDR2 FQNNGV. V was pared by 0 bases and J by 5 bases, with 7 bases between. The CDR3 is 13 amino acids. The receptor was derived from an adult with an advanced solid tumor such as melanoma, head and neck, liver or kidney cancer. The specimen comprised CD4+ or CD8+ T cells sorted from blood, sampled in a trial of the OX40 agonist ivuxolimab. The genes are TRBV11-2 and TRBJ2-5; D uncertain. The DNA of the CDR3 is TGTGCCAGCAGCTTAGAATTCGGGGAGACCCAGTACTTC. It is translated as CASSLEFGETQYF.